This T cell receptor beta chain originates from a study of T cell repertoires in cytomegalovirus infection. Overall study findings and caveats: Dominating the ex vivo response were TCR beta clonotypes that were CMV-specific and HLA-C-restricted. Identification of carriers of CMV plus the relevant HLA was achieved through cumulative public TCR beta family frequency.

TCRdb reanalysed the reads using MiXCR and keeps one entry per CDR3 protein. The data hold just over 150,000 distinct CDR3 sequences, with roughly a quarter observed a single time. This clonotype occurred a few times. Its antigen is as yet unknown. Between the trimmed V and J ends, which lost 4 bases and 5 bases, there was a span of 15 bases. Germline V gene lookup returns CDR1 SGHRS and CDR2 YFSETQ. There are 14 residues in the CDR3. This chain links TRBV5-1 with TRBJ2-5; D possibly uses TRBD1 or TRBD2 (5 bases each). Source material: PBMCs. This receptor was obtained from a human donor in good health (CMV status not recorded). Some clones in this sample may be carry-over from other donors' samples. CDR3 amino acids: CASSNPGQLETQYF. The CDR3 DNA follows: TGCGCCAGCAGCAACCCGGGGCAGTTGGAGACCCAGTACTTC. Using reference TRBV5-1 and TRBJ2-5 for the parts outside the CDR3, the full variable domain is KAGVTQTPRYLIKTRGQQVTLSCSPISGHRSVSWYQQTPGQGLQFLFEYFSETQRNKGNFPGRFSGRQFSNSRSEMNVSTLELGDSALYLCASSNPGQLETQYFGPGTRLLVL.